Ten or more counts support the clone carrying this T cell receptor beta chain. No antigen is known for it. The data originate from a study of T cell clonality in common variable immunodeficiency. General study findings and limits: Reportedly, TCR beta sequences from common variable immunodeficiency showed fewer deletions and N-nucleotide insertions. Authors noted CVID clonality's cause needs subpopulation repertoire sequencing.

Sequencing was performed with immunoSEQ multiplex PCR; in TCRdb, only in-frame clones are kept and a portion is missing. The sample was found to contain about 19,000 clones, and every one recurs. This clonotype originated in a human donor with common variable immunodeficiency. Sequencing used peripheral blood mononuclear cells.

CDR3 in amino acids: CASSQDLGGTGELFF. Incomplete CDR3 DNA: TGCGCCAGCAGCCAAGATCTCGGGGGCACCGGGGAG. The chain has TRBV4-1 and TRBJ2-2, with TRBD2 as a possible D gene (6 bases). With the read ending 3 residues before the CDR3 end, the germline J gene is used to fill in that end. V lost 0 bases and J lost 4, with 9 bases in between. This CDR3 is built from 15 residues. The germline V gene encodes CDR1 MGHRA and CDR2 YSYEKL.